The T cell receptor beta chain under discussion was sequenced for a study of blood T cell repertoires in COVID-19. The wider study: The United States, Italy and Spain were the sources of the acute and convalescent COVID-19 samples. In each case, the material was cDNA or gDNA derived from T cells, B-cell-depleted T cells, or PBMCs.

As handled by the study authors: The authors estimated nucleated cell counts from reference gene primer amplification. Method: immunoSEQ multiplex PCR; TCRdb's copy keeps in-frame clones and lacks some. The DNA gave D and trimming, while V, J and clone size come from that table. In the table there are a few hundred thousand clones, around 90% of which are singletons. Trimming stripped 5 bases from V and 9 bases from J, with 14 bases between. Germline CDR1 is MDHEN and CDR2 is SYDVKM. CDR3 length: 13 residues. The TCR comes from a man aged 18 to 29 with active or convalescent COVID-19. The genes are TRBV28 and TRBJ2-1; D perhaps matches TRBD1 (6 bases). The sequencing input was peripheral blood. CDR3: CASSKTGFGEQFF. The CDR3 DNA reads TGTGCCAGCAGTAAAACAGGGTTTGGTGAGCAGTTCTTC.